This T cell receptor (beta chain) is from a study of blood T cells in healthy people across ages. General observations from the study: There were more naive CD4+ cells and higher diversity in long-lived donors than in aged donors.

Donors ranged from roughly 6 to 100 years old and were healthy Caucasians in Russia. PBMCs, at least 6.5 million per sample, were isolated. A second PCR of roughly 7 to 11 cycles used a sample-barcoded 5' primer and a J-beta primer mix. TCRdb ran MiXCR on the 5' RACE reads and lists one entry per CDR3 protein. Of hundreds of thousands of distinct CDR3 sequences in the sample, roughly 50% were seen once. This clonotype showed up just once. Its antigen is undetermined. Trimming shortened V by 0 bases and J by 3 bases, and 12 bases separated the two germline ends. Germline CDR1 reads SGHRS; CDR2 reads YFSETQ. The CDR3 loop spans 15 amino acids.

This TCR was recovered from a man aged 30 to 39 in good health. Sequenced: blood. The J gene is TRBJ1-2, the V gene TRBV5-1; the D gene is possibly TRBD1 (6 bases). This CDR3 is CASSLEGAGDYGYTF. The CDR3 nucleotides read TGCGCCAGCAGCTTGGAAGGGGCAGGGGACTATGGCTACACCTTC. Variable domain in full (rest from reference TRBV5-1 and TRBJ1-2): KAGVTQTPRYLIKTRGQQVTLSCSPISGHRSVSWYQQTPGQGLQFLFEYFSETQRNKGNFPGRFSGRQFSNSRSEMNVSTLELGDSALYLCASSLEGAGDYGYTFGSGTRLTVV.